Below are 21 T cell receptor beta chains sequenced from a single sample in a study of response to subunit inactivated influenza vaccine. TCRdb processed the RT-PCR reads anew with MiXCR; each CDR3 protein has one entry. This table has a few hundred thousand distinct CDR3 sequences, around 20% appearing once. This specimen consisted of PBMCs from blood, obtained 21 months after vaccination. These TCRs come from a man aged 45 to 75 who received an inactivated influenza vaccine.

The sample holds many counts of this clonotype. This chain connects TRBV11-1 to TRBJ2-6; D remains ambiguous. Per the germline V gene, CDR1 is SGHAT and CDR2 is FQDESV (reference sequence). This CDR3 region has 19 residues. Trimming left V 0 bases short and J 3 bases short, with 18 bases between. In nucleotides, the CDR3 is TGTGCCAGCAGCTTAGCCGTCCAGGTTCTTCGTGGTGGGGCCAACGTCCTGACTTTC. It translates to CASSLAVQVLRGGANVLTF.

In its sample, this clonotype was seen a few times. The chain links TRBV7-2 to TRBJ1-5; TRBD1 is a possible D gene (5 bases). V lost 4 bases and J lost 5, with 12 bases in between. The CDR3 loop spans 14 amino acids. Per germline, CDR1 SGHTA and CDR2 FQGNSA. CDR3 coding DNA: TGTGCCAGCAGCTCGGGACTGAGACATCAGCCCCAGCATTTT. Its translation is CASSSGLRHQPQHF.

This clonotype has only a few counts. The CDR3 protein is CASSPRTGVGGYTF. In DNA form, the CDR3 reads TGTGCCAGCAGTCCAAGGACAGGAGTTGGTGGCTACACCTTC. The chain links TRBV12-3 or TRBV12-4 to TRBJ1-2; 7 bases align to TRBD1. The V segment lost 5 bases and the J segment 7 bases; nucleotides outside the gene matches: 10. This CDR3 is built from 14 residues.

The rearrangement links TRBV4-1 to TRBJ1-1; unclear D gene. This CDR3 is built from 14 residues. V shed 1 base and J shed 0 bases, with 6 bases lying between them. From germline, CDR1 is MGHRA and CDR2 YSYEKL. Written as DNA, the CDR3 is TGCGCCAGCAGCCAAGCCACCATGAACACTGAAGCTTTCTTT. Translating it yields CASSQATMNTEAFF.

This clonotype was seen a few times. The V call is TRBV6-2 or TRBV6-3, the J call TRBJ2-1; D is ambiguous. Germline CDR1 is MNHEY and CDR2 is SVGEGT. The CDR3 runs 13 residues. V was trimmed by 4 bases and J by 4 bases, leaving 8 bases between them. In DNA form, the CDR3 reads TGTGCCAGCAGTTCTGAAAAGTACAATGAGCAGTTCTTC. The encoded protein is CASSSEKYNEQFF.

The V and J genes are TRBV28 and TRBJ2-1, with a possible D match to TRBD2 (5 bases). V was cut by 4 bases and J by 2 bases, with 12 bases left in between. This CDR3 contains 15 residues. CDR1 and CDR2 from the germline V gene are MDHEN and SYDVKM. CDR3 protein: CASSWTSDPYNEQFF. CDR3 nucleotides: TGTGCCAGCAGTTGGACTTCCGACCCCTACAATGAGCAGTTCTTC.

This clonotype was recorded at least ten times. The chain is built from TRBV10-3 and TRBJ1-1, with D tentatively TRBD1 (5 bases). The ends were cut back, 0 bases at V and 0 bases at J, with 20 bases in the middle. Germline lookup yields CDR1 ENHRY and CDR2 SYGVKD. This CDR3 contains 19 residues. CDR3: CAISESKRTPLDMNTEAFF. The CDR3 coding sequence is TGTGCCATCAGTGAGTCAAAAAGGACACCCCTTGACATGAACACTGAAGCTTTCTTT.

The table lists this clonotype with a few counts. The rearrangement links TRBV7-8 to TRBJ2-1; D is undetermined. CDR1 SGHVS and CDR2 FQNEAQ come from the germline V gene. The length of the CDR3 is 15 residues. Trimming cost V 4 bases and J 3 bases, with 13 bases left between them. The CDR3 DNA sequence: TGTGCCAGCAGCTCCGGGCCCCTATTCTACAATGAGCAGTTCTTC. It is translated as CASSSGPLFYNEQFF.

The chain couples TRBV7-2 to TRBJ1-1; no reliable D call. Germline CDR1 and CDR2: SGHTA and FQGNSA. There are 15 residues in the CDR3. Trimming took 5 bases from V and 2 from J, leaving 15 bases between them. The CDR3 loop reads CASSKGGLANTEAFF. CDR3 in DNA: TGTGCCAGCAGCAAAGGAGGGCTTGCTAACACTGAAGCTTTCTTT.

This clonotype came up a few times. The rearrangement uses TRBV27 and TRBJ2-1, with D perhaps matching TRBD2 (6 bases). This CDR3 contains 14 residues. Germline loops: CDR1 MNHEY, CDR2 SMNVEV (reference sequence). The ends were cut back, 11 bases at V and 7 bases at J, with 21 bases in the middle. The CDR3 reads CAAGRDQSTNEQFF. DNA of the CDR3: TGTGCCGCGGGGCGGGATCAGTCTACAAATGAGCAGTTCTTC.

There are a few counts of this clonotype. The chain joins TRBV4-1 to TRBJ2-3; a weak D match, TRBD2 (5 bases). The germline V gene has CDR1 MGHRA and CDR2 YSYEKL. The CDR3 sequence is 17 residues long. V gave up 0 bases and J gave up 2 bases, with 15 bases separating them. CDR3 amino acids: CASSQDRSVGLTDTQYF. CDR3 bases: TGCGCCAGCAGCCAAGATCGCTCCGTAGGACTCACAGATACGCAGTATTTT.

This clonotype was seen at least ten times. The rearrangement links TRBV7-2 to TRBJ1-5, with D hard to call. Germline V gene lookup returns CDR1 SGHTA and CDR2 FQGNSA. The CDR3 is made up of 12 amino acids. The ends were cut back, 4 bases at V and 6 bases at J, with 7 bases in the middle. CDR3 sequence: CASSSMSQPQHF. CDR3 in DNA: TGTGCCAGCAGCTCAATGAGTCAGCCCCAGCATTTT.

This clonotype was observed a few times. The chain combines TRBV28 with TRBJ1-6, with 7 nucleotides matching TRBD1. Trimming removed 7 bases from V and 17 bases from J; junction bases left unmatched: 11. Germline V gene lookup returns CDR1 MDHEN and CDR2 SYDVKM. The CDR3 length is 12 residues. For the CDR3, the DNA is TGTGCCAGCATGACAGGGCCAGCCGCCGTCCACTTT. It specifies CASMTGPAAVHF.

Only a few counts were recorded for this clonotype. The chain has TRBV28 and TRBJ1-5; no clear D gene. Germline V gives CDR1 MDHEN, CDR2 SYDVKM. There are 16 residues in the CDR3. V was clipped by 2 bases and J by 2 bases, with 13 bases between them. CDR3 in amino acids: CASSLVAWGGNQPQHF. The CDR3 DNA reads TGTGCCAGCAGTTTAGTGGCCTGGGGAGGCAATCAGCCCCAGCATTTT.

This clonotype was detected only a few times. V gene TRBV7-2 combines with J gene TRBJ2-3, with TRBD2 matching over 12 bases. J lost 2 bases, V lost 6 bases, and 3 bases had no gene match. The V gene's germline CDR1 is SGHTA and CDR2 FQGNSA. The CDR3 is 15 residues long. In nucleotides, the CDR3 is TGTGCCAGCAGACGGACTAGCGGGAACACAGATACGCAGTATTTT. Its protein is CASRRTSGNTDTQYF.

In its sample, this clonotype was seen a few times. The chain recombines TRBV4-3 with TRBJ2-3; TRBD2 might be the D (8 bases). Trimming removed 4 bases at V and 3 bases at J, with 17 bases between. This CDR3 has 16 residues. The V gene's germline CDR1 is LGHNA and CDR2 YSLEER. The CDR3, as DNA: TGCGCCAGCAGCCCTCAAGGGGGCGGGGGGACAGATACGCAGTATTTT. Its translation is CASSPQGGGGTDTQYF.

The chain combines TRBV6-1 with TRBJ2-5; maybe TRBD2 (6 bases). Trimming cost V 6 bases and J 2 bases, with 13 bases left between them. Germline CDR1 MNHNS, CDR2 SASEGT. The CDR3 totals 14 residues. This CDR3 is CASRTRDLQETQYF. The CDR3 region has the DNA TGTGCCAGCAGGACACGGGACTTACAAGAGACCCAGTACTTC.

The CDR3 reads CASSSQGTGGRAFF. CDR3 DNA sequence: TGTGCCAGCAGCTCGCAGGGGACAGGGGGGAGGGCTTTCTTT. The chain employs TRBV7-2 and TRBJ1-1; 11 bases line up with TRBD1. The CDR3 length is 14 residues. The ends lost 4 bases at V and 11 bases at J; junction bases unmatched: 9. CDR1 and CDR2 from the germline V gene are SGHTA and FQGNSA.

This clonotype came up many times. The chain has TRBV24-1 and TRBJ1-5, with D uncertain. CDR3 length: 14 residues. Germline CDR1 reads KGHDR; CDR2 reads SFDVKD. V lost 0 bases and J 1 base, leaving 3 bases between the germline ends. CDR3 DNA sequence: TGTGCCACCAGTGATTTGCGGAGCAATCAGCCCCAGCATTTT. The encoded protein is CATSDLRSNQPQHF.

This clonotype appeared a few times. The rearrangement links TRBV5-1 to TRBJ1-1; possible D gene TRBD1, 6 bases. V was cut by 1 base and J by 2 bases, with 9 bases left in between. This CDR3 comprises 14 residues. From germline, CDR1 is SGHRS and CDR2 YFSETQ. The CDR3 region has the DNA TGCGCCAGCAGCTTGCGGGACAAAAACACTGAAGCTTTCTTT. Translated, it gives CASSLRDKNTEAFF.

This clonotype was detected ten times or more. The rearrangement links TRBV28 to TRBJ1-4; TRBD1 matches at 7 bases. There are 14 residues in the CDR3. Germline CDR1 MDHEN, CDR2 SYDVKM. V lost 4 bases, J lost 8 bases, and 7 bases stayed unmatched. The CDR3, as DNA: TGTGCCAGCAGTTGGGGCAGGGGGAAAGAAAAACTGTTTTTT. Residues: CASSWGRGKEKLFF.